This T cell receptor beta chain was identified in a study of blood T cell repertoires in COVID-19 (dated by TCRdb to the early 2020s). For context, the study as a whole: Samples covering the acute and convalescent phases of COVID-19 were provided by collaborators in the United States, Italy and Spain. The material from the prospective study consisted of cDNA or gDNA derived from T cells, B-cell-depleted T cells, or PBMCs. Subjects who had been exposed to COVID-19, were actively infected with it, or had recovered from it provided the deeply sampled blood TCRbeta repertoires that made up the dataset. The repertoires were released in a freely available public database meant as a resource for research on the immune response to SARS-CoV-2. Samples were obtained from the ongoing ImmuneRACE study (first 160 participants) and from roughly 1,300 subjects provided by 6 global collaborators. A de-identified subject ID, COVID-19 status, age in years and sex were almost always included in the sample metadata. Where available, HLA class I and class II types were obtained from metadata supplied by the sample provider rather than from assay-based typing.

Turning to this clone: This receptor's antigen is unknown. No base quality values were provided; no much bigger clone lies one nucleotide off.

Trimming leaves V shorter by 5 bases and J shorter by 5 bases, with the junction holding 11 bases beyond the gene matches. CDR1 and CDR2 are read off the germline V gene as SGHAT and FQNNGV. Measured from the cysteine to the phenylalanine, the CDR3 is 15 residues long. Solely the CDR3 DNA is kept, with 45 bases framed from the first base. Results and caveats for the whole study, not just this receptor: Clinical and demographic metadata were provided uncurated, with the amount varying by source and participant.

The collaborating institutions used their own protocols to collect whole blood in K2EDTA tubes. Collaborator samples were shipped for TCRbeta analysis as frozen whole blood, isolated PBMCs, or DNA extracted from either sample type. TCRbeta CDR3 regions were amplified from genomic DNA using the immunoSEQ Assay, a bias-controlled multiplex PCR. From the authors' description of their analysis: The number of nucleated cells in each sample was estimated from the amplification of reference gene primers within the assay. To quantify the absolute abundance of each unique TCRbeta CDR3 rearrangement, sequence reads were collapsed and filtered. Productive Simpson clonality was computed per sample as the square root of Simpson's diversity index over productive rearrangements. This immuneACCESS table, as held by TCRdb, lists in-frame sequences with V and J called but not all clones. Of the missing ones, under half trace to an unresolved V gene in checked studies; the others have no known cause. V and J calls and clone size are copied from that table; D and trimming were computed from the DNA. Across this sample there are approximately 140,000 clones, with around four fifths seen only once. The ten top clones hold 1.6% of the sample.

The sequenced sample consisted of peripheral blood. The V and J segments used are TRBV11-2 and TRBJ2-5; 7 of the junction bases match TRBD1. The clonotype comes from a human donor in a cohort sampled during active COVID-19. Here the CDR3 is given as CASSAQGLTMETQYF. The DNA sequence is given as TGTGCCAGCAGCGCACAGGGGCTGACTATGGAGACCCAGTACTTC.